The source of this TCR beta chain is a study of blood T cell repertoires in COVID-19. Turning to the study itself: The United States, Italy and Spain were the sources of the acute and convalescent COVID-19 samples. PBMCs, B-cell-depleted T cells, or T cells were the source of the cDNA or gDNA that made up the material.

Assay: immunoSEQ multiplex PCR; the TCRdb copy retains only in-frame clones and omits some. The data contain fewer than 300,000 clones, about four fifths of them singletons. The CDR3 runs to 17 residues. Germline lookup yields CDR1 SGHVS and CDR2 FNYEAQ. Trimming cost V 5 bases and J 0 bases, with 16 bases left between them. The sample was peripheral blood. The genes are TRBV7-6 and TRBJ2-2; tentative D call: TRBD2 (5 bases). This clonotype originated in a human donor with COVID-19, enrolled during active disease. The donor label of this sample is uncertain. CDR3 amino acids: CASSPTDERPNTGELFF. CDR3 bases: TGTGCCAGCAGCCCCACCGACGAGCGGCCGAACACCGGGGAGCTGTTTTTT.